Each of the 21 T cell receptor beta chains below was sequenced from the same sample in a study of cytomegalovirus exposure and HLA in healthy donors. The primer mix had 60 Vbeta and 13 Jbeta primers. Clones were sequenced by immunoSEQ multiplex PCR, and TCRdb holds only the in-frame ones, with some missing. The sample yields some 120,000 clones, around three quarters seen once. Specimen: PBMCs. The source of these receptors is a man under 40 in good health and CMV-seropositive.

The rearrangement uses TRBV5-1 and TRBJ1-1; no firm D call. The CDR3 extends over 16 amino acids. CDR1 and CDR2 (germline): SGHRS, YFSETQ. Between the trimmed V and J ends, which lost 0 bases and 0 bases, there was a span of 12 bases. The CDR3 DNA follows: TGCGCCAGCAGCTTGGGAGCTGGGAGATTGAACACTGAAGCTTTCTTT. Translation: CASSLGAGRLNTEAFF.

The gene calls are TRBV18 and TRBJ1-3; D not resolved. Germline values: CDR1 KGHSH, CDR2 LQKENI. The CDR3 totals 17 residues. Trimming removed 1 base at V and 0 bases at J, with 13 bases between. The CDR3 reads CASSPRVQVFSGNTIYF. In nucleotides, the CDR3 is TGTGCCAGCTCACCACGGGTCCAGGTCTTCTCTGGAAACACCATATATTTT.

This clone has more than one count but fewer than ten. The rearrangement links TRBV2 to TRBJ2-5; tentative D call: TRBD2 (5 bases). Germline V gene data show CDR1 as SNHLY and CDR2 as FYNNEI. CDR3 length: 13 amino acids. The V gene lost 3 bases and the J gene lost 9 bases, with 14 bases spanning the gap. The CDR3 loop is CASSDGTWEPQYF. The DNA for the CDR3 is TGTGCCAGCAGTGATGGTACCTGGGAGCCCCAGTACTTC.

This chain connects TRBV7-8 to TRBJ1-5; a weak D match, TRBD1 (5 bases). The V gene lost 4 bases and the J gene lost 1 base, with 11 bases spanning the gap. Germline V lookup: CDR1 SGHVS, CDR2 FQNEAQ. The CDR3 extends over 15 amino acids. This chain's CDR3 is CASSWADRSNQPQHF. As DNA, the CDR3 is TGTGCCAGCAGCTGGGCCGACAGAAGCAATCAGCCCCAGCATTTT.

The CDR3, as DNA: TGTGCCAGCAGTATCCTAACAGATACGCAGTATTTT. Translation gives CASSILTDTQYF. The chain combines TRBV9 with TRBJ2-3; D is unresolved. The germline gives CDR1 SGDLS, CDR2 YYNGEE. This CDR3 contains 12 residues. V was cut by 5 bases and J by 3 bases, with 7 bases left in between.

The DNA for the CDR3 is TGTGCCAGCACCGGACAGGTCATGAACACTGAAGCTTTCTTT. Encoded protein: CASTGQVMNTEAFF. The chain couples TRBV25-1 to TRBJ1-1, with TRBD1 matching 7 bases. This CDR3 has 14 residues. Germline V gene lookup returns CDR1 MGHDK and CDR2 SYGVNS. Trimming at V came to 7 bases and at J to 0 bases, leaving 5 bases not matched to a gene. The full variable domain, its missing parts supplied by reference TRBV25-1 and TRBJ1-1, is EADIYQTPRYLVIGTGKKITLECSQTMGHDKMYWYQQDPGMELHLIHYSYGVNSTEKGDLSSESTVSRIRTEHFPLTLESARPSHTSQYLCASTGQVMNTEAFFGQGTRLTVV.

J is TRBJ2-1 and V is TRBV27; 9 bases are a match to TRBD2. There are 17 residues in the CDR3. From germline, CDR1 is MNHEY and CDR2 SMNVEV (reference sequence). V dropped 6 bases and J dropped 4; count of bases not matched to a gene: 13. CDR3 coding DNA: TGTGCCAGCAGGGGACAGAAAAAGCGGGGGGCTTACAATGAGCAGTTCTTC. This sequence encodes CASRGQKKRGAYNEQFF.

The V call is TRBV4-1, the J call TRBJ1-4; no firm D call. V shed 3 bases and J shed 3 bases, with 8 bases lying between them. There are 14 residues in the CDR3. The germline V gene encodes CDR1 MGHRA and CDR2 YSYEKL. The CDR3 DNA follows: TGCGCCAGCAGCCACGAGGTATCTAATGAAAAACTGTTTTTT. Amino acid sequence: CASSHEVSNEKLFF.

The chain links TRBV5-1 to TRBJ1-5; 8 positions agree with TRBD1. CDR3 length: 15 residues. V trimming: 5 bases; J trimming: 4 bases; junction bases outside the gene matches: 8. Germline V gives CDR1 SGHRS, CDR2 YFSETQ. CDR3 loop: CASRSGTGSNQPQHF. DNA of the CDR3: TGCGCCAGCAGATCGGGGACAGGATCAAATCAGCCCCAGCATTTT.

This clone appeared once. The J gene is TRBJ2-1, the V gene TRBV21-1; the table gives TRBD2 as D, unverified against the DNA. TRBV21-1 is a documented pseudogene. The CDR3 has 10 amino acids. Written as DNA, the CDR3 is TGTGCCCGGGAGCACAATGAGCAGTTCTTC. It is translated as CAREHNEQFF.

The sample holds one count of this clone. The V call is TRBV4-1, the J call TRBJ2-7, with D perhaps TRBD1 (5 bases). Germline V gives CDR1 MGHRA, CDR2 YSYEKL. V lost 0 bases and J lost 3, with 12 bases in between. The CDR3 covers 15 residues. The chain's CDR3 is CASSQEIRQGYEQYF. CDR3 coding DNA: TGCGCCAGCAGCCAAGAAATTCGGCAGGGCTACGAGCAGTACTTC.

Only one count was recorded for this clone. The CDR3 DNA reads as TGTGCCAGCAGTCTGACCCCCGGGACAGGGAGGACTCAGCCCCAGCATTTT. Translated, it gives CASSLTPGTGRTQPQHF. The chain has TRBV27 and TRBJ1-5; TRBD1 matches 9 bases. Germline V lookup: CDR1 MNHEY, CDR2 SMNVEV (reference sequence). This CDR3 is built from 17 residues. J lost 6 bases, V lost 5 bases, and 14 bases had no gene match.

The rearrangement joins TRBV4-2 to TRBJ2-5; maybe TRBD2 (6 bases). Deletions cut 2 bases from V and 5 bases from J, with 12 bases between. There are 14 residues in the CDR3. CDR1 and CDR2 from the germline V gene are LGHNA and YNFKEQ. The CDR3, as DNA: TGTGCCAGCAGCCAAAGTCTAGCGATCGAGACCCAGTACTTC. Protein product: CASSQSLAIETQYF.

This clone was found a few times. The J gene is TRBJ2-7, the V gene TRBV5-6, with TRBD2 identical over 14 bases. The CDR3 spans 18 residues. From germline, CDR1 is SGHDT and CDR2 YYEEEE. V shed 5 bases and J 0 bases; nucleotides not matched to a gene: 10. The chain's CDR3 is CASRHNGLAGGSSYEQYF. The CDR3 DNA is TGTGCCAGCAGGCATAACGGACTAGCGGGGGGCAGCTCCTACGAGCAGTACTTC.

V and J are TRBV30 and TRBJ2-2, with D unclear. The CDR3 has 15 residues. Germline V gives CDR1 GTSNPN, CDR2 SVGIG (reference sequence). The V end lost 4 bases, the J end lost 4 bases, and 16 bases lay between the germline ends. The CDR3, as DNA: TGTGCCTGGACCTCGTGGTCCCGCAGCACCGGGGAGCTGTTTTTT. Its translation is CAWTSWSRSTGELFF.

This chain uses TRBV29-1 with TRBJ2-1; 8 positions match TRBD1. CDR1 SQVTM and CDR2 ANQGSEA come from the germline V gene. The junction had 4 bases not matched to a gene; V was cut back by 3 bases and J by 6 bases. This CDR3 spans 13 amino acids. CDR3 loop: CSVEAGGINEQFF. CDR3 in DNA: TGCAGCGTTGAGGCAGGGGGCATCAATGAGCAGTTCTTC.

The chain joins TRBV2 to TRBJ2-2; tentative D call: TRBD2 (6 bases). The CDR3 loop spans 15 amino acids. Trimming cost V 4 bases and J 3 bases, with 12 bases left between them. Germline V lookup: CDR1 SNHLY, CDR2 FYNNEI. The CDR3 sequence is CASSASGTYTGELFF. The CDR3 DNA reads TGTGCCAGCAGTGCTTCAGGGACTTACACCGGGGAGCTGTTTTTT.

The CDR3 is CASSAGLSNQPQHF. The CDR3 DNA reads TGTGCCAGCAGCGCGGGACTGAGCAATCAGCCCCAGCATTTT. This chain uses TRBV27 with TRBJ1-5, with D tentatively TRBD1 (5 bases). Germline V gives CDR1 MNHEY, CDR2 SMNVEV (reference sequence). The CDR3 runs to 14 residues. Between the trimmed V and J ends, which lost 6 bases and 1 base, there was a span of 10 bases.

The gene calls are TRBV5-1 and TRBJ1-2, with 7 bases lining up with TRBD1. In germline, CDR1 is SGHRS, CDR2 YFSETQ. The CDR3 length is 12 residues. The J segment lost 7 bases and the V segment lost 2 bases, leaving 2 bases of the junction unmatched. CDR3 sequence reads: CASSLRQGGYTF. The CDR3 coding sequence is TGCGCCAGCAGCTTACGACAGGGTGGCTACACCTTC. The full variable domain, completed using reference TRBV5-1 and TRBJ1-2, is KAGVTQTPRYLIKTRGQQVTLSCSPISGHRSVSWYQQTPGQGLQFLFEYFSETQRNKGNFPGRFSGRQFSNSRSEMNVSTLELGDSALYLCASSLRQGGYTFGSGTRLTVV.

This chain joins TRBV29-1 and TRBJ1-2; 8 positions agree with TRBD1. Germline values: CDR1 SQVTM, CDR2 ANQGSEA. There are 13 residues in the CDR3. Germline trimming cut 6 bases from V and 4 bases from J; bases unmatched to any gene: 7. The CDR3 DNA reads TGCAGCGTCGGTGGACAGGGTATCTATGGCTACACCTTC. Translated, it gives CSVGGQGIYGYTF.

CDR3 DNA sequence: TGTGCCAGCAGTCTGGGCCTCATGAACACTGAAGCTTTCTTT. This gives the protein CASSLGLMNTEAFF. The chain employs TRBV6-5 and TRBJ1-1; D not certain. V dropped 5 bases and J dropped 0 bases, with 10 bases sitting between them. The CDR3 loop spans 14 amino acids. Germline loops: CDR1 MNHEY, CDR2 SVGAGI.